This TCR beta chain was captured by sequencing in a study of CD8+ T cells in alopecia areata. RNA was isolated and reverse transcribed to cDNA, the sequencing template. Using immunoSEQ multiplex PCR, the repertoire was profiled, and TCRdb retains in-frame clones only, with some absent. The data contain 70,000 or so clones, 60% of them seen just once; the ten biggest clones take up approximately 17%. Germline CDR1 is LGHNA and CDR2 is YSLEER. The germline V and J ends were trimmed by 1 base and 0 bases, with 9 bases remaining between them. The CDR3 runs 15 residues. This chain joins TRBV4-3 and TRBJ1-1; D gene unclear. The TCR originated in a human donor with alopecia areata. The source material was CD8+ T cells sorted from blood, sampled at week 0. The CDR3 reads CASSQGPGLNTEAFF. The CDR3 nucleotides are TGCGCCAGCAGCCAAGGCCCCGGCTTGAACACTGAAGCTTTCTTT.